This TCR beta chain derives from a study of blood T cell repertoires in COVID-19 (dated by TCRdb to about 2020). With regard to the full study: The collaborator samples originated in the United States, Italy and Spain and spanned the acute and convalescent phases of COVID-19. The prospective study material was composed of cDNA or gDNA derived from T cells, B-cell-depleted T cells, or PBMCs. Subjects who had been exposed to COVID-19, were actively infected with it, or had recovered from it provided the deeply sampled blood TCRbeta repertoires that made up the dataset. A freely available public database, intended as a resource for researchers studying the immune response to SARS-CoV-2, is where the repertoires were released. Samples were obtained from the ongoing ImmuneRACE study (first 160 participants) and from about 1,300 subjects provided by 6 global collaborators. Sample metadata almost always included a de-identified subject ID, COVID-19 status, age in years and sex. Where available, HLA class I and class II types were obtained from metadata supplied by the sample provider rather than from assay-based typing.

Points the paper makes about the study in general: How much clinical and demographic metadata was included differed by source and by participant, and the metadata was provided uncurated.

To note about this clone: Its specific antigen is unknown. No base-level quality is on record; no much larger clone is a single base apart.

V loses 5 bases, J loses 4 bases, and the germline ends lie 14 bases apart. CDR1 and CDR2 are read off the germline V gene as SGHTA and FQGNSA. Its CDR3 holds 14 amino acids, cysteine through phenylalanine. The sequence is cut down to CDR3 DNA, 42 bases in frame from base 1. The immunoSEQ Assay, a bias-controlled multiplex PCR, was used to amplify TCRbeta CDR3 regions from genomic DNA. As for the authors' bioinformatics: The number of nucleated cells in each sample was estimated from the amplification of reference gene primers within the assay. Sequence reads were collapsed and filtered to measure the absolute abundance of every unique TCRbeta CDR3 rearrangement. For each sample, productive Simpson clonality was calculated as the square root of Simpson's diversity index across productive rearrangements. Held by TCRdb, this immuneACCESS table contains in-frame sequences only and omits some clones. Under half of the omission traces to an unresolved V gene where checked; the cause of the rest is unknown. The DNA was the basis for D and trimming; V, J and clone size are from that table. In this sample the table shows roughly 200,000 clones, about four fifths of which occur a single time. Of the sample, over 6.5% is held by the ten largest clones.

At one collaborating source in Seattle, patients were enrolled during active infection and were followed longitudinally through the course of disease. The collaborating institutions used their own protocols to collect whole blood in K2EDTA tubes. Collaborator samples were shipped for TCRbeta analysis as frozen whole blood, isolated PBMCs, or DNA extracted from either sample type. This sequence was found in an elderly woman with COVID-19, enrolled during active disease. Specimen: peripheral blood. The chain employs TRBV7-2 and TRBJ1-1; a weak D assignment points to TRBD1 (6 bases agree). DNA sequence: TGTGCCAGCAGCCGGCAGGGAGGGGGCACTGAAGCTTTCTTT. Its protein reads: CASSRQGGGTEAFF.